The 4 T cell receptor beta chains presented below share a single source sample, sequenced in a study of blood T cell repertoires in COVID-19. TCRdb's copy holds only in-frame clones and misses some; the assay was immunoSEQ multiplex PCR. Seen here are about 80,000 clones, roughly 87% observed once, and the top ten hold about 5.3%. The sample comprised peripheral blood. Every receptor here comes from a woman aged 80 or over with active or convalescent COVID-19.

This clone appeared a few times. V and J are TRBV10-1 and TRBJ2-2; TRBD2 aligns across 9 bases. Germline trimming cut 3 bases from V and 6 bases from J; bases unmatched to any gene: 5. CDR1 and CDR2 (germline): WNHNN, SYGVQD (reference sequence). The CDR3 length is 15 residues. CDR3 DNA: TGCGCCAGCAGTGATGTTAGCGGGAGATCCGGGGAGCTGTTTTTT. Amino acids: CASSDVSGRSGELFF.

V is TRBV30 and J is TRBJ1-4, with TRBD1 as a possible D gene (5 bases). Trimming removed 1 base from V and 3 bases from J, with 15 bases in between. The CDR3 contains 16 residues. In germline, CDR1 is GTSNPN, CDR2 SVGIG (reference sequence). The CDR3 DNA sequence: TGTGCCTGGAGTGCAGGGTTTGTTGGAGCTAATGAAAAACTGTTTTTT. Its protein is CAWSAGFVGANEKLFF.

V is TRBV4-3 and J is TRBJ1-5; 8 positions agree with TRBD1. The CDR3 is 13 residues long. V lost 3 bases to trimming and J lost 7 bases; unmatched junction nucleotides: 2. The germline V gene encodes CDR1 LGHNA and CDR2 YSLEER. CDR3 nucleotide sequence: TGCGCCAGCAGCCACGGACAGGGCCAGCCCCAGCATTTT. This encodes CASSHGQGQPQHF.

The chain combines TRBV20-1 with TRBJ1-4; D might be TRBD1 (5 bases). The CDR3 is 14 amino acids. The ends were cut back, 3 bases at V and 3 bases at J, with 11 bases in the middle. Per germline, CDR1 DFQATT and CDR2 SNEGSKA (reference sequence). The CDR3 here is CSASYGGSNEKLFF. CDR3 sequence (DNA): TGCAGTGCTAGTTACGGGGGGTCTAATGAAAAACTGTTTTTT.